This T cell receptor (beta chain) was captured by sequencing in a study of cytomegalovirus exposure and HLA in healthy donors. Notes on this clone: Its antigen is not identified.

Losses at the gene ends were 10 bases for V and 14 bases for J; bases not matched to a gene: 28. The CDR3 has 17 residues. CDR1 and CDR2 (germline): MRHNA, SNTAGT. This PCR relied on a set of 60 Vbeta primers and 13 Jbeta primers. Sequenced by immunoSEQ multiplex PCR; TCRdb stores in-frame clones only, minus some. Of around 130,000 clones detected, roughly 82% appear once; the ten largest clones hold 10% to 12%. Study-wide results and limits: Common viral pathogens were later found to be apparently linked to several of the most significant clusters. Reported findings show TCR beta sequences accurately forecast HLA-A and HLA-B alleles in most subjects. Differences between HLA loci emerged in a later analysis of TCR association rates, with DRB1 most and HLA-C fewest.

What was sequenced was PBMCs. The clonotype was recovered from a male donor in good health and CMV-seropositive. This chain uses TRBV6-4 with TRBJ1-5, with 8 bases identical to TRBD1. This CDR3 reads CANSGQLGGTGLRKKHF. The CDR3 DNA is TGTGCCAACTCGGGACAGCTCGGTGGGACAGGACTAAGAAAAAAGCATTTT.